This T cell receptor beta chain was obtained from a study of blood T cell repertoires in COVID-19. Study-level background: Acute-phase and convalescent COVID-19 samples originated in the United States, Italy and Spain.

Living in about two dozen US areas, the participants were between roughly 18 and 90 years of age. This clone was seen a single time. Authors' methods: Estimated nucleated cell counts came from reference gene primer amplification. The assay was immunoSEQ multiplex PCR, and TCRdb's table has in-frame clones only and misses some. The DNA gave D and trimming, while V, J and clone size come from that table. Of about 400,000 clones listed, nearly 90% are singletons. V was shortened by 1 base and J by 6 bases, with 15 bases between the two germline ends. There are 15 residues in the CDR3. Germline values: CDR1 SGDLS, CDR2 YYNGEE.

This clonotype originated in a woman between 25 and 40 years old who had recovered from COVID-19. Sample: PBMCs or T cells enriched from blood (not recorded which). The J gene is TRBJ2-3, the V gene TRBV9; possibly TRBD1 for D (6 bases). The CDR3 loop reads CASSVYQGLGDTQYF. CDR3 bases: TGTGCCAGCAGCGTATATCAGGGGTTGGGCGATACGCAGTATTTT. Looking up the rest from reference TRBV9 and TRBJ2-3 gives the full variable domain: DSGVTQTPKHLITATGQRVTLRCSPRSGDLSVYWYQQSLDQGLQFLIQYYNGEERAKGNILERFSAQQFPDLHSELNLSSLELGDSALYFCASSVYQGLGDTQYFGPGTRLTVL.